The T cell receptor (beta chain) described here comes from a study of spatial heterogeneity in lung cancer. Whole-study context: Detected beta-chain sequences consistently exceeded alpha-chain sequences.

This clonotype came up a few times. TCRdb reanalysed the 5' RACE reads using MiXCR and keeps one entry per CDR3 protein. The data hold about 95,000 distinct CDR3 sequences, with under 9% observed a single time. The CDR3 loop spans 11 amino acids. The V end was cut by 6 bases, the J end by 7 bases, with 7 bases between. In germline, CDR1 is MNHEY, CDR2 SVGAGI. Stated time point: sample taken at primary tumor resection. Researchers sequenced whole RNA taken from tumor, nontumor lung or frozen PBMC without sorting. The starting material was PBMCs, obtained at surgery. This TCR was recovered from a male donor with early-stage non-small cell lung cancer. The chain employs TRBV6-5 and TRBJ1-3; D remains ambiguous. The CDR3 region is CASSNSNTIYF. The CDR3 nucleotides read TGTGCCAGCAGCAACTCTAACACCATATATTTT.